The clone carrying this T cell receptor (beta chain) has just one count. This record belongs to a study of CD8 T cells in Susac syndrome. About the study: Sequencing included Susac syndrome patients, over 5 of them with active disease and roughly eight in remission. At the time their blood was drawn, patients with Susac syndrome were either therapy-naive, on corticosteroids (with some of them also receiving intravenous immunoglobulin), or on intravenous immunoglobulin alone.

Patients with Susac syndrome fulfilled recently defined diagnostic criteria for definite or probable disease. The CDR3 consists of 14 residues. Germline assignment: CDR1 SGHDN and CDR2 FVKESK. Trimming pared 0 bases from V and 7 bases from J, leaving 13 bases between. The RNA input was roughly 0.45 to 1 ug, and it was reverse transcribed with random hexamers. TCRdb re-derived calls from the immunoSEQ multiplex PCR reads in MiXCR, one entry per CDR3 protein. In the table there are more than 150,000 distinct CDR3 sequences, roughly 95% of which are singletons. Sequenced sample: CD4+ T cells from PBMCs. The TCR comes from a human donor with Susac syndrome. V and J are TRBV14 and TRBJ2-7, with no clear D. Here the CDR3 DNA reads TGTGCCAGCAGCCAAGACGCGGACGGAAGTGAGCAGTACGTC. It is translated as CASSQDADGSEQYV.